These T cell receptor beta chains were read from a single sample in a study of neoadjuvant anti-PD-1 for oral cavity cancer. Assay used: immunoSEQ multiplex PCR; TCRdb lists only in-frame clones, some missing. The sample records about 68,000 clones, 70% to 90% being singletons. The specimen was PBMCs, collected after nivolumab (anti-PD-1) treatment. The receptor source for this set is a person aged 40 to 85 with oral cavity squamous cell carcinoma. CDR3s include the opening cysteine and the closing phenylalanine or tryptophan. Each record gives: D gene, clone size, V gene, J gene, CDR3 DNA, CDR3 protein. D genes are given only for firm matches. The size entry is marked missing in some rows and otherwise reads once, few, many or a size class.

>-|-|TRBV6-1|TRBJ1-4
TGTGCCAGCAGTGGGCTGGGGGGGTTTGATGAAAAACTGTTTTTT
CASSGLGGFDEKLFF
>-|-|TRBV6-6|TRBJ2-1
TGTGCCAGCAGCCCCCCGCCTCCCTACAATGAGCAGTTCTTC
CASSPPPPYNEQFF
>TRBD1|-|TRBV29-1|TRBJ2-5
TGCAGCGTTGAAATGGACAGGAGAGTCCAAGAGACCCAGTACTTC
CSVEMDRRVQETQYF
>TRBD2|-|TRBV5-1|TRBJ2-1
TGCGCCAGCAGCCCGTCCGTAGCGGGAGGGCTGGATGAGCAGTTCTTC
CASSPSVAGGLDEQFF
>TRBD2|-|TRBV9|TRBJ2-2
TGTGCCAGCAGCGCCCGGACAGCTCGAGCGGGGGGGAACACCGGGGAGCTGTTTTTT
CASSARTARAGGNTGELFF
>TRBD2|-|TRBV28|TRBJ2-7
TGTGCCAGCAGTGCCCCCGGGGGGATCTACGAGCAGTACTTC
CASSAPGGIYEQYF
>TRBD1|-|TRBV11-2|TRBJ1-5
TGTGCCAGCAGCTTCCGGGACAGGGGGCCGAGGCAGCCCCAGCATTTT
CASSFRDRGPRQPQHF
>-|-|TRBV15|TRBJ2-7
TGTGCCACCAGCAGAGCAGGCAGATCCTACGAGCAGTACTTC
CATSRAGRSYEQYF
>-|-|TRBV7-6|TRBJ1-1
TGTGCCAGCAGCTTAGGAGGATTCGGACTCACTGAAGCTTTCTTT
CASSLGGFGLTEAFF
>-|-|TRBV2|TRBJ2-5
TGTGCCAGCAGCTCAGCATCTGAGACCCAGTACTTC
CASSSASETQYF
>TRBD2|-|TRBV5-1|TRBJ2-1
TGCGCCAGCAGCTTCTCTAGCGGAGCAAATGAGCAGTTCTTC
CASSFSSGANEQFF
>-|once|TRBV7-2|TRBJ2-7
TGTGCCAGCAGCAACTTCTACGAGCAGTACTTC
CASSNFYEQYF
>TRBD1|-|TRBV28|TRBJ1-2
TGTGCCAGCAGTCAGGCGAGTTGGACAGGGGGCCTATATGGCTACACCTTC
CASSQASWTGGLYGYTF
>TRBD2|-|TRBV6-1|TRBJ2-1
TGTGCCAGCAGTGAAGTAGCTAGCGGAGCCAATGAGCAGTTCTTC
CASSEVASGANEQFF
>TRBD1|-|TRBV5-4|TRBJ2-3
TGTGCCAGCAGCTTGGAGGGACAGGGGCCAGATACGCAGTATTTT
CASSLEGQGPDTQYF
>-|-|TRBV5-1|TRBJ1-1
TGCGCCAGCAGCTTGGCCGGGGGAGGGGCGGCTTTCTTT
CASSLAGGGAAFF
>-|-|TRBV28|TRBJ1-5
TGTGCCAGCACCGGACAGTTTTATCAGCCCCAGCATTTT
CASTGQFYQPQHF
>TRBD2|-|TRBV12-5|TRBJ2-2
TGTGCTAGTGGTTTGACCCCCTTTGGCGGGAGAAGGACCGGGGAGCTGTTTTTT
CASGLTPFGGRRTGELFF
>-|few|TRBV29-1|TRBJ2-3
TGCAGCGTTTCGGGGGCTAGCACAGATACGCAGTATTTT
CSVSGASTDTQYF
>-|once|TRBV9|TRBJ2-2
TGTGCCAGCAGCAAAACGGCCACCAACACCGGGGAGCTGTTTTTT
CASSKTATNTGELFF
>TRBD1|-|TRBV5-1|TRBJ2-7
TGCGCCAGCAGCCCCGGACAGGGAGTCTACGAGCAGTACTTC
CASSPGQGVYEQYF
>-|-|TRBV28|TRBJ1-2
TGTGCCAGCAGTCCATTCGGGAACTCAGAGGGCTATGGCTACACCTTC
CASSPFGNSEGYGYTF
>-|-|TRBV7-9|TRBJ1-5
TGTGCCAGCAGCTTTGGGGGAGGCATAATCAGTCAGCCCCAGCATTTT
CASSFGGGIISQPQHF
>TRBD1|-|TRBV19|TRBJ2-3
TGTGCCAGTAGTCCCTGGACAGGGAAGACAGATACGCAGTATTTT
CASSPWTGKTDTQYF
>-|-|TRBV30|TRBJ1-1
TGTGCCTGGAATTCGGCTGGGCTAAACACTGAAGCTTTCTTT
CAWNSAGLNTEAFF
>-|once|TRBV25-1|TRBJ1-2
TGTGCCAGCAGTGAAACGGGGACACTAGCTTCGGATGGCTACACCTTC
CASSETGTLASDGYTF
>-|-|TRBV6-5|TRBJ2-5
TGTGCCAGCAGTTACTTCCGGGCCTGGGATCAAGAGACCCAGTACTTC
CASSYFRAWDQETQYF
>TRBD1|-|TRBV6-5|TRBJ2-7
TGTGCCAGCAGTACCGGGACAGGCGGACGCGAGCAGTACTTC
CASSTGTGGREQYF
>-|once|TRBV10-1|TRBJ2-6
TGCGCCAGCAGTGCAGGGAACTCTGGGGCCAACGTCCTGACTTTC
CASSAGNSGANVLTF
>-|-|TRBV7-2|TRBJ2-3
TGTGCCAGCAGCTCAACGGTGGATACGCAGTATTTT
CASSSTVDTQYF
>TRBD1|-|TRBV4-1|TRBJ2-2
TGCGCCAGCAGCCCCCTGGGACAGGGAAGCGCAACCGGGGAGCTGTTTTTT
CASSPLGQGSATGELFF
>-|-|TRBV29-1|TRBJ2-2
TGCAGCGTTGACGTGGGTTACACCGGGGAGCTGTTTTTT
CSVDVGYTGELFF
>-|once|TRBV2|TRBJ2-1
TGTGCCAGCAGGGACAGCCTCCGTTACAATGAGCAGTTCTTC
CASRDSLRYNEQFF
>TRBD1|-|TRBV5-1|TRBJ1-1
TGCGCCAGCAGCCCACGGACAGGTTTGAACACTGAAGCTTTCTTT
CASSPRTGLNTEAFF
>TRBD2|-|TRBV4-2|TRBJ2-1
TGTGCCAGCAGCCAAGAACCCCAGACTAGCGGGGGTTTCAATGAGCAGTTCTTC
CASSQEPQTSGGFNEQFF
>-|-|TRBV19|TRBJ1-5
TGTGCCAGTAGTATGGTATGGGGGATGACAGCCAATCAGCCCCAGCATTTT
CASSMVWGMTANQPQHF
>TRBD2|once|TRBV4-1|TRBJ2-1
TGCGCCAGCACTGAGACTAGCGGGAGTTACAATGAGCAGTTCTTC
CASTETSGSYNEQFF
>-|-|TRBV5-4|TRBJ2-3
TGTGCCAGCAGCTTCGGGGAGTTGGGCACAGATACGCAGTATTTT
CASSFGELGTDTQYF
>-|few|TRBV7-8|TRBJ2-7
TGTGCCAGCAGCTTAGGGGGACCCTACGAGCAGTACTTC
CASSLGGPYEQYF
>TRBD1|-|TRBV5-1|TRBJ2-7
TGCGCCAGCAGAACCGGGACAGGGACGATCGAGCAGTACTTC
CASRTGTGTIEQYF
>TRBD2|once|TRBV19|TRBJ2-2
TGTGCCAGTAGTATAGACCAGCGGGAGTGGGGCACCGGGGAGCTGTTTTTT
CASSIDQREWGTGELFF
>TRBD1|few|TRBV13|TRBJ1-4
TGTGCCAGCAGCTTACGGGGACAGGGTGGAGAAAAACTGTTTTTT
CASSLRGQGGEKLFF
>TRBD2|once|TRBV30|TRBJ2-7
TGTGCCTGGAGGCTAGCGGGAGGGCCCTACGAGCAGTACTTC
CAWRLAGGPYEQYF
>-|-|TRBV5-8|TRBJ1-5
TGTGCCAGCAAAAACCCGGGCAATAGCAATCAGCCCCAGCATTTT
CASKNPGNSNQPQHF
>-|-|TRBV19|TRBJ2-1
TGTGCCAGTAGTAACAGGGCTCACAATGAGCAGTTCTTC
CASSNRAHNEQFF
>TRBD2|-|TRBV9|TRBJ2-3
TGTGCCAGCAGCGCCATGGGGGGAGGGACAGATACGCAGTATTTT
CASSAMGGGTDTQYF
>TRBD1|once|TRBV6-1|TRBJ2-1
TGTGCCAGCAGCCACACCACGACAGGGTTCGAGCAGTTCTTC
CASSHTTTGFEQFF
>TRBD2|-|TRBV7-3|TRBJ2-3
TGTGCCAGCAGCTCACGGACTAGCGCAGATACGCAGTATTTT
CASSSRTSADTQYF
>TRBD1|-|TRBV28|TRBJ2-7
TGTGCCAGCATCCTTAGACAGGGGACCTACGAGCAGTACTTC
CASILRQGTYEQYF
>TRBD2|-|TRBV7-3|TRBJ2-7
TGTGCCAGCAGCTTGACGGGGAGGGACGAGCAGTACTTC
CASSLTGRDEQYF
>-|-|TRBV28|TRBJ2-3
TGTGCCAGCAGTTTAGGGGTTAAGGGTAGCACAGATACGCAGTATTTT
CASSLGVKGSTDTQYF
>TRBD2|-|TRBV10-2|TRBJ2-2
TGCGCCAGCAGTGAAGCGGGAACCGGGGAGCTGTTTTTT
CASSEAGTGELFF
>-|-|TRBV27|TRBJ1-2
TGTGCCAGCAGGCTCAACGCCTTTCAGAGTTCCTATGGCTACACCTTC
CASRLNAFQSSYGYTF
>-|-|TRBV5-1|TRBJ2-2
TGCGCCAGCAGCCAAGATCCGCCATGGGAGCTGTTTTTT
CASSQDPPWELFF
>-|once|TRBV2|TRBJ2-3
TGTGCCAGCAGTCTCCTTATAGCTGTCGGGGGAGATACGCAGTATTTT
CASSLLIAVGGDTQYF
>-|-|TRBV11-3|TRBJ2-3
TGTGCCAGCAGCTTAGGAAGGAAGGGGGATACGCAGTATTTT
CASSLGRKGDTQYF
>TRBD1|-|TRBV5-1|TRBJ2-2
TGCGCCAGCAGCTTGTTCGGACAGGGGACAGTGGAGCTGTTTTTT
CASSLFGQGTVELFF
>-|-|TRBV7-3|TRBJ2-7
TGTGCCAGCAGCCTCACCCCCTTAGGGGGGAGGACCCACGAGCAGTACTTC
CASSLTPLGGRTHEQYF
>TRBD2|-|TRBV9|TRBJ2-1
TGTGCCAGCAGCGTAGAAGGACTAGACTATGAGCAGTTCTTC
CASSVEGLDYEQFF
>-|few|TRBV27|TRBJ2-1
TGTGCCAGCAGTTCCACTAGTCTCTATGAGCAGTTCTTC
CASSSTSLYEQFF